This TCR beta chain was obtained from a study of blood T cell repertoires in COVID-19. Overall study context: The origin of the acute and convalescent COVID-19 samples was the United States, Italy and Spain. PBMCs, B-cell-depleted T cells, or T cells were the source of the cDNA or gDNA that made up the material.

The CDR3 sequence is 15 residues long. Germline V lookup: CDR1 SGHRS, CDR2 YFSETQ. Trimming cost V 4 bases and J 3 bases; bases outside gene matches: 10. The authors' processing: The authors estimated nucleated cell counts from reference gene primer amplification. The data were produced by immunoSEQ multiplex PCR, yet TCRdb's version contains in-frame clones alone and is incomplete. D and trimming come from the DNA, and the V and J calls and clone size come from that table. Of fewer than 250,000 clones in the sample, nearly 85% were seen once. The rearrangement uses TRBV5-1 and TRBJ2-7, with 7 nucleotides matching TRBD1. Sequencing was performed on peripheral blood. The origin of this receptor is a human donor in a cohort sampled during active COVID-19. This chain's CDR3 is CASSATGTEFYEQYF. DNA for the CDR3: TGCGCCAGCAGCGCGACCGGGACAGAATTCTACGAGCAGTACTTC.